This T cell receptor beta chain comes out of a study of T cell responses to AZD1222 COVID-19 vaccine (dated by TCRdb to the early 2020s). Context from the whole study: AZD1222 recipients with second doses at about 4 weeks or about 12 weeks were pooled, because spike-specific TCR depth and breadth did not differ between schedules. Trial participants were enrolled by age into 18-55, 56-69 and 70-plus year subgroups, with approximately 150, 28 and 58 TCR-sequenced participants respectively. A total of under 250 trial participants underwent TCR sequencing, of whom roughly 210 had received two doses of AZD1222 and 26 had received two doses of the MenACWY control vaccine. What the research found in general, with its limitations: CD4 TCRs associated with the vaccine covered the entire spike protein, and the dominant responses were in regions 160-218 and 743-854. A significant rise in spike-specific TCR breadth and depth was observed after two AZD1222 doses relative to day 0 and relative to MenACWY recipients. The 56-69-year group was small, and its depth increase did not reach significance, likely because of low power. No day 14 peak-response samples were available, so repertoires were characterized only after the peak T cell response. Reportedly, almost half of the unique spike-specific TCRs recognized epitopes lying outside the regions that are mutated in the B.1.351 and B.1.1.7 variants. Participants were mostly white British, with more females than males. The authors suggested clonal diversity may have been underestimated. Conclusions about previously exposed vaccinees are limited because only five to seven AZD1222 recipients were SARS-CoV-2 seropositive at baseline.

As encoded in the germline V gene, CDR1 is SGHTA while CDR2 is FQGNSA. From the cysteine up to the phenylalanine, the CDR3 has a length of 15 residues. Of the read, only the CDR3 DNA is kept; its 45 bases are in frame from base 1. V and J are truncated by 1 base and 7 bases respectively, leaving an intervening sequence of 17 bases. As for this clone: Its cognate antigen has yet to be identified. The sample holds no much larger clone one base away, and base qualities are not on file.

The time point label here, explained by the study, means: baseline before first vaccination. Samples from vaccinated people were obtained from the UK trials COV001 and COV002, which included a single-blind randomized controlled phase 2/3 trial of AZD1222 (ChAdOx1 nCoV-19) in healthy adults. For TCRbeta chain sequencing, PBMC samples from trial participants were taken at day 0 and at day 28 after the second dose. The CDR3 regions of human TCRbeta chains were subjected to immunosequencing. Per the source publication's procedure: Repertoire TCRs were matched against a reference library of SARS-CoV-2-specific TCRs generated with the MIRA antigen-specificity platform. Breadth was defined as the fraction of unique TCRs that were SARS-CoV-2-associated. Depth was defined as the fraction of total T cells that were SARS-CoV-2-associated. Each spike-specific TCR was assigned to its reactive spike region and to a CD4 or CD8 class using the MIRA data. Log10-transformed breadth and depth values were compared by one-way ANOVA with Sidak's multiple comparisons tests. Sourced from immuneACCESS, this table was stored by TCRdb with only in-frame sequences that have V and J called. A share of the clones is absent; for the studies checked, an unresolved V gene accounts for under half, and the remainder has no known explanation. The V and J calls and clone size are taken from that table; D and trimming were inferred from the DNA. This sample lists 98,000 or so clones; about 90% were detected once. The ten largest clones capture over 6.5% of the sample.

Sequencing used peripheral blood, obtained on day 0 of AZD1222 vaccination. The rearranged chain carries TRBV7-2 and TRBJ2-7; TRBD1 is a possible D gene, resting on 5 matching bases. This receptor was taken from an adult in good health. The CDR3 has the sequence CASSLGQGRFLEQYF. The DNA reads TGTGCCAGCAGCTTAGGGCAGGGTCGTTTTTTGGAGCAGTACTTC.